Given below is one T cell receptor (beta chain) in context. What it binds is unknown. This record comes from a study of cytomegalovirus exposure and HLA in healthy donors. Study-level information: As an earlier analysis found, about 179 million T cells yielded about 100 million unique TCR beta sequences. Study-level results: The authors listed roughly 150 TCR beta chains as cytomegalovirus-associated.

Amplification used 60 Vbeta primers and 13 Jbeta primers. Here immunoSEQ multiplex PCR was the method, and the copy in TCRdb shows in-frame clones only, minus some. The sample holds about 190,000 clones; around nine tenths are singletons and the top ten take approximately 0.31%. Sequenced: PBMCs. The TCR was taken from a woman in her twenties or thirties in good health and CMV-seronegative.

CDR3 in amino acids: CASSLGTGAHGYTF. For the CDR3, the DNA is TGCGCCAGCAGCTTGGGTACAGGGGCTCATGGCTACACCTTC. The V gene is TRBV5-1, the J gene TRBJ1-2; 7 positions agree with TRBD1. CDR3 length equals 14 residues. V shed 0 bases, J shed 6 bases, and the junction held 5 bases outside the gene matches. Looked up from germline, CDR1 is SGHRS and CDR2 is YFSETQ.